This paragraph reports one T cell receptor beta chain. Antigen: not known. Measured with immunoSEQ multiplex PCR; TCRdb has only the in-frame clones, and not every one. The data show roughly 130,000 clones, 80% to 90% seen once. The record originates from a study of cytomegalovirus exposure and HLA in healthy donors. Study-wide findings and caveats: Subsequent analysis of the 100 to 150 validation repertoires found a tendency for first-cohort TCR clusters to co-occur. High sensitivity and specificity were reportedly achieved when the classifier diagnosed cytomegalovirus status. Many donors carried some public TCRs, although rarity characterized most TCR sequences. The study put some 160 TCR beta chains on its list as cytomegalovirus-associated.

The sequenced sample consisted of PBMCs. The source of this sequence is a woman in her twenties or thirties in good health and CMV-seropositive.

In nucleotides, the CDR3 is TGCGCCAGCAGCTTGGCGTCCCCTGGGGCCAACGTCCTGACTTTC. Its translation is CASSLASPGANVLTF. The genes are TRBV5-1 and TRBJ2-6, with D hard to call. This CDR3 is 15 amino acids long. V was cut by 0 bases and J by 2 bases, with 6 bases left in between. Germline assignment: CDR1 SGHRS and CDR2 YFSETQ. The complete variable domain, with remaining parts taken from reference TRBV5-1 and TRBJ2-6, reads KAGVTQTPRYLIKTRGQQVTLSCSPISGHRSVSWYQQTPGQGLQFLFEYFSETQRNKGNFPGRFSGRQFSNSRSEMNVSTLELGDSALYLCASSLASPGANVLTFGAGSRLTVL.